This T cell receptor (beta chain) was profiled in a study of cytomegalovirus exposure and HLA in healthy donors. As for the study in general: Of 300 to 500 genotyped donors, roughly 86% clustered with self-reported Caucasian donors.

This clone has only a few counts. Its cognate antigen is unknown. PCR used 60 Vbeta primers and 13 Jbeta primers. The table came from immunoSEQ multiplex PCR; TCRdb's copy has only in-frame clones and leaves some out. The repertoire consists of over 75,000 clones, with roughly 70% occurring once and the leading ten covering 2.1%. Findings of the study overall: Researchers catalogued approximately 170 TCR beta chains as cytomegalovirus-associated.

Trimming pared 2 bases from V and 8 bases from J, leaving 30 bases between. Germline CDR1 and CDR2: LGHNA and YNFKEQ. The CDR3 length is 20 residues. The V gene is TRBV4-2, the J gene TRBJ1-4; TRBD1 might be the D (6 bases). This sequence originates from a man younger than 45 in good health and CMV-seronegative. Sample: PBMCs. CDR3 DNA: TGTGCCAGCAGCCAACCTCATGGCGGGGGAAGGGGGGGCGAGAGAGAAAAACTGTTTTTT. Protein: CASSQPHGGGRGGEREKLFF.